This T cell receptor (beta chain) was documented in a study of blood T cell repertoires in COVID-19. Across the whole study: The cDNA or gDNA used as material had been derived from T cells, B-cell-depleted T cells, or PBMCs.

This CDR3 is 15 amino acids long. V was pared by 3 bases and J by 4 bases, with 5 bases of the junction left unmatched. Germline V gene sequence: CDR1 LNHDA, CDR2 SQIVND (reference sequence). TCRdb keeps only in-frame clones here, not all; method: immunoSEQ multiplex PCR. This sample has roughly 180,000 clones, with approximately 81% found just once. Source material: PBMCs or T cells enriched from blood (not recorded which). This receptor was identified in a man aged 55-75 years who had recovered from COVID-19. This rearrangement joins TRBV19 to TRBJ2-2; 7 nucleotides line up with TRBD1. The CDR3 coding sequence is TGTGCCAGTAGTATCGGAGCAGGGGGCACCGGGGAGCTGTTTTTT. Its translation: CASSIGAGGTGELFF.